Sequencing of this T cell receptor beta chain was carried out in a study of cytomegalovirus exposure and HLA in healthy donors. Study information: The platform used for the 95 to 150 validation repertoires matched that of the roughly 700 first-cohort repertoires, a later analysis reported. Study-wide results and limits: The authors enumerated around 150 TCR beta chains as linked to cytomegalovirus. Whilst most TCR sequences proved rare, a subset of public TCRs occurred across many donors.

Assay: immunoSEQ multiplex PCR; the TCRdb copy retains only in-frame clones and omits some. The sample lists about 330,000 clones, 87% occurring once. Trimming took 0 bases from V and 13 from J; bases not matched to a gene: 8. The CDR3 extends over 14 amino acids. Germline CDR1 is SGDLS and CDR2 is YYNGEE. To note about this clone: Its antigen is unknown.

Specimen: PBMCs. The rearrangement links TRBV9 to TRBJ1-4; 8 bases map to TRBD1. This clonotype was obtained from a woman in her twenties or thirties in good health and CMV-seropositive. The CDR3 region is CASSVATGESGLFF. CDR3 sequence (DNA): TGTGCCAGCAGCGTAGCGACAGGGGAAAGTGGACTGTTTTTT.